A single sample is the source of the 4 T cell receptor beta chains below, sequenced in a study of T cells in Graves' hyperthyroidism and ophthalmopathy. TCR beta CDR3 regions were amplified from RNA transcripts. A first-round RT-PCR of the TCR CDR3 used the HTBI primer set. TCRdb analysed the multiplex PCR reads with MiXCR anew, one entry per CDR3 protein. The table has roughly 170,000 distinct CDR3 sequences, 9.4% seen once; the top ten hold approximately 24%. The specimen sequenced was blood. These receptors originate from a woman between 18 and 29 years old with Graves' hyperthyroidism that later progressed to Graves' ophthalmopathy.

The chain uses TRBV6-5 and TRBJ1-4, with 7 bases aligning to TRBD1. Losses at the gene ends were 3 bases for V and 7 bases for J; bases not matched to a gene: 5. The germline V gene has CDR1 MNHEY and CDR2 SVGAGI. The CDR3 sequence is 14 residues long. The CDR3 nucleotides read TGTGCCAGCAGTTATTGGCAGGGGGGTGAAAAACTGTTTTTT. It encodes CASSYWQGGEKLFF.

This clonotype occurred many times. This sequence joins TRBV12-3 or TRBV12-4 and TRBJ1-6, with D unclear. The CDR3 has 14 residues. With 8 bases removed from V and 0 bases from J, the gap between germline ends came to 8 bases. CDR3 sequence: CASGDSSYNSPLHF. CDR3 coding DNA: TGTGCCAGCGGGGATAGCTCCTATAATTCACCCCTCCACTTT.

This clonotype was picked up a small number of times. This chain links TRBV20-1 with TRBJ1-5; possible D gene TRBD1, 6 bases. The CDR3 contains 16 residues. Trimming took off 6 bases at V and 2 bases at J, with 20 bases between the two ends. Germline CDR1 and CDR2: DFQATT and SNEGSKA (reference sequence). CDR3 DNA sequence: TGCAGTGCCCGGGAGGGGGGCGTGGTGGGCAATCAGCCCCAGCATTTT. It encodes CSAREGGVVGNQPQHF.

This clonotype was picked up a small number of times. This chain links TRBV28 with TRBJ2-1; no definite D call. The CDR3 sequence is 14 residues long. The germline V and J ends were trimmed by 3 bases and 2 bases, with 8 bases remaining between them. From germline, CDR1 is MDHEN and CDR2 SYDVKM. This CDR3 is CASSFLVAYNEQFF. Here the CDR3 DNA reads TGTGCCAGCAGTTTTCTCGTAGCCTACAATGAGCAGTTCTTC.